The source of this TCR beta chain is a study of CD8 T cells in ankylosing spondylitis. This CDR3 contains 12 residues. Germline-derived CDR1 and CDR2 are SGHRS and YFSETQ. Trimming left V 10 bases short and J 2 bases short, with 11 bases between. TCRdb recomputed calls from the 5' RACE reads with MiXCR, one row per CDR3 protein. The table lists some 270,000 distinct CDR3 sequences, 18% of them singletons, with over 25% in the top ten. In the case of this clonotype: Antigen unknown.

Study-wide results and caveats: For ankylosing spondylitis blood, a TCR beta motif of 7 or 8 highly homologous variants appeared characteristic. Clones that were linked to disease were CD8+ and were relatively rare in peripheral blood.

The specimen sequenced was blood, either unsorted or a sorted T cell fraction (not recorded which). J is TRBJ2-3 and V is TRBV5-1; D remains ambiguous. The receptor was derived from a male donor with ankylosing spondylitis or in good health (not recorded which). CDR3 in amino acids: CARSGPTDTQYF. As DNA, the CDR3 is TGCGCCCGTTCTGGACCCACAGATACGCAGTATTTT.